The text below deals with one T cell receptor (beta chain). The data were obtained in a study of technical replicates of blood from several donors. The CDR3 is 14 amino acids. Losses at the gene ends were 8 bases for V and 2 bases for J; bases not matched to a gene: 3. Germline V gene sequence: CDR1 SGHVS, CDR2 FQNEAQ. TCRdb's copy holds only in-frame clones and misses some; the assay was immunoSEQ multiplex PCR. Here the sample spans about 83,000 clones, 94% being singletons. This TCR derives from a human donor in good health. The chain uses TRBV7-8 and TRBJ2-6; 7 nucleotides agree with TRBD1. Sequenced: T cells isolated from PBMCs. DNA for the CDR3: TGTGCCAGCCACCAGGGGGCTGGGGCCAACGTCCTGACTTTC. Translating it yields CASHQGAGANVLTF.